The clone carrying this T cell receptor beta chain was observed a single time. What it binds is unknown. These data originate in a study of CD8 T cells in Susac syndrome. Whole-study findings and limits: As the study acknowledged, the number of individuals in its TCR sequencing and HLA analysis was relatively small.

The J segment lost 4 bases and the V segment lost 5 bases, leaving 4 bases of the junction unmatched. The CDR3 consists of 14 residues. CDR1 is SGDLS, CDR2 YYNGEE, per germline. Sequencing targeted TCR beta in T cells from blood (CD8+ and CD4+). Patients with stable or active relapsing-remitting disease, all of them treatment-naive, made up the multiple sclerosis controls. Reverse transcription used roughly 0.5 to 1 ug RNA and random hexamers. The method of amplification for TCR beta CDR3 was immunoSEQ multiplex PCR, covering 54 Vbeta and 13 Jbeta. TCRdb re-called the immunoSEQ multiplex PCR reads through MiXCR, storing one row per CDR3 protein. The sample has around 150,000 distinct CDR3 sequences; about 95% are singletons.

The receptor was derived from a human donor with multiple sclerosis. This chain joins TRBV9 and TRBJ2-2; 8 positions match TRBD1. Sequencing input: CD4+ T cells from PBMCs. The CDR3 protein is CASRQGVVTGELFF. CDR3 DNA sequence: TGTGCCAGCAGACAGGGGGTTGTCACCGGGGAGCTGTTTTTT.